The 18 T cell receptor beta chains below all came from one sample that was sequenced in a study of identifying expanded T cells in peripheral blood. Assay: immunoSEQ multiplex PCR; the TCRdb copy retains only in-frame clones and omits some. The sample contains some 78,000 clones, 70% to 90% of which appear only once. The sample consisted of blood. Every receptor here comes from a person between 18 and 75 years old in good health.

This clone was found once. The chain joins TRBV12-5 to TRBJ2-3, with 9 nucleotides matching TRBD2. Germline loops: CDR1 LGHNT, CDR2 FRNRAP. The CDR3 is 17 amino acids. V lost 5 bases and J lost 3; bases outside the gene matches: 12. The CDR3 region is CASGTGAGGEGTDTQYF. For the CDR3, the DNA is TGTGCTAGTGGTACCGGAGCGGGAGGAGAAGGAACAGATACGCAGTATTTT.

This chain connects TRBV19 to TRBJ2-1; the match to TRBD2 covers 10 bases. Trimming took 5 bases from V and 7 from J; bases not matched to a gene: 14. The CDR3 has 17 amino acids. In germline, CDR1 is LNHDA, CDR2 SQIVND (reference sequence). Written as DNA, the CDR3 is TGTGCCAGTAGTCGGCCTAGCGGGAGATTGGTGGATAATGAGCAGTTCTTC. As protein: CASSRPSGRLVDNEQFF.

V and J are TRBV7-9 and TRBJ2-7; no clear D gene. In germline, CDR1 is SEHNR, CDR2 FQNEAQ (reference sequence). This CDR3 is built from 14 residues. Deletions cut 4 bases from V and 2 bases from J, with 12 bases between. CDR3 DNA: TGTGCCAGCAGCTCTATCCATGAAGCCTACGAGCAGTACTTC. As protein: CASSSIHEAYEQYF. Together with reference TRBV7-9 and TRBJ2-7, the CDR3 gives the full variable domain: DTGVSQNPRHKITKRGQNVTFRCDPISEHNRLYWYRQTLGQGPEFLTYFQNEAQLEKSRLLSDRFSAERPKGSFSTLEIQRTEQGDSAMYLCASSSIHEAYEQYFGPGTRLTVT.

This clone was found once. The V call is TRBV5-1, the J call TRBJ2-1; D is unclear. This CDR3 has 15 amino acids. The germline gives CDR1 SGHRS, CDR2 YFSETQ. The ends were cut back, 0 bases at V and 0 bases at J, with 7 bases in the middle. The CDR3 spells CASSLVTNSYNEQFF. CDR3 bases: TGCGCCAGCAGCTTGGTTACCAACTCCTACAATGAGCAGTTCTTC.

The V gene is TRBV6-1, the J gene TRBJ2-1; 9 positions agree with TRBD2. With V trimmed by 5 bases and J by 0 bases, 2 bases remained unmatched. This CDR3 contains 15 residues. Germline V CDR1 and CDR2: MNHNS, SASEGT. The CDR3 sequence is CASSTSGSSYNEQFF. In DNA form, the CDR3 reads TGTGCCAGCAGTACTAGCGGGTCCTCCTACAATGAGCAGTTCTTC.

This clone occurred once. The chain recombines TRBV6-4 with TRBJ2-1, with 13 bases matching TRBD2. Looked up from germline, CDR1 is MRHNA and CDR2 is SNTAGT. V shed 5 bases, J shed 8 bases, and the junction held 6 bases outside the gene matches. The CDR3 is made up of 15 amino acids. The CDR3 here is CASSPRLAGGDEQFF. DNA of the CDR3: TGTGCCAGCAGTCCCCGACTAGCGGGAGGCGATGAGCAGTTCTTC.

The V call is TRBV28, the J call TRBJ2-7; 8 nucleotides agree with TRBD2. The V and J ends lost 7 bases and 3 bases, in that order; junction bases with no gene match: 8. The CDR3 sequence is 14 residues long. Germline V gene sequence: CDR1 MDHEN, CDR2 SYDVKM. CDR3 sequence: CASTSGGDRYEQYF. The CDR3 DNA reads as TGTGCCAGCACCTCGGGGGGGGATCGCTACGAGCAGTACTTC.

V and J are TRBV19 and TRBJ1-2; D uncertain. The CDR3 sequence is 13 residues long. V was pared by 8 bases and J by 3 bases, with 13 bases between. Germline CDR1 reads LNHDA; CDR2 reads SQIVND (reference sequence). The CDR3 region is CASSEDRDYGYTF. The CDR3 nucleotides read TGTGCCAGTTCCGAGGATCGGGACTATGGCTACACCTTC.

The chain joins TRBV7-9 to TRBJ1-2, with no clear D. The CDR3 length is 17 residues. Germline V gene lookup returns CDR1 SEHNR and CDR2 FQNEAQ (reference sequence). V was trimmed by 1 base and J by 1 base, leaving 16 bases between them. The CDR3 DNA sequence: TGTGCCAGCAGCTTAGGAGTATGGGGTGGAGGTAACTATGGCTACACCTTC. This sequence encodes CASSLGVWGGGNYGYTF. Filled out from reference TRBV7-9 and TRBJ1-2, the complete variable domain reads DTGVSQNPRHKITKRGQNVTFRCDPISEHNRLYWYRQTLGQGPEFLTYFQNEAQLEKSRLLSDRFSAERPKGSFSTLEIQRTEQGDSAMYLCASSLGVWGGGNYGYTFGSGTRLTVV.

The chain has TRBV28 and TRBJ2-3; the D is unclear. Trimming removed 4 bases at V and 0 bases at J, with 5 bases between. From germline, CDR1 is MDHEN and CDR2 SYDVKM. CDR3 length: 13 amino acids. The CDR3 region is CASSWSSTDTQYF. CDR3 coding DNA: TGTGCCAGCAGTTGGTCCAGCACAGATACGCAGTATTTT.

This chain uses TRBV30 with TRBJ1-2; no definite D call. V lost 0 bases to trimming and J lost 6 bases, with 11 bases between them. In germline, CDR1 is GTSNPN, CDR2 SVGIG (reference sequence). The CDR3 length is 13 residues. This chain's CDR3 is CAWSVRQAHGYTF. The CDR3 DNA reads TGTGCCTGGAGTGTGAGGCAGGCCCATGGCTACACCTTC.

The rearrangement joins TRBV20-1 to TRBJ1-2; no reliable D call. Germline V gene data show CDR1 as DFQATT and CDR2 as SNEGSKA (reference sequence). The CDR3 is made up of 10 amino acids. V was pared by 5 bases and J by 4 bases, with 5 bases between. The CDR3 DNA sequence: TGCAGTGCTGGGATCTATGGCTACACCTTC. Its translation: CSAGIYGYTF.

This clone has just a few counts. The chain has TRBV9 and TRBJ2-1; no reliable D call. Trimming pared 1 base from V and 2 bases from J, leaving 13 bases between. The CDR3 covers 16 residues. Germline V lookup: CDR1 SGDLS, CDR2 YYNGEE. The CDR3 here is CASSVLVGSPYNEQFF. CDR3 nucleotide sequence: TGTGCCAGCAGCGTACTTGTGGGGTCTCCCTACAATGAGCAGTTCTTC.

This chain links TRBV28 with TRBJ2-7; no clear D gene. The CDR3 is made up of 13 amino acids. V lost 6 bases and J lost 3, with 12 bases in between. Germline V CDR1 and CDR2: MDHEN, SYDVKM. The CDR3 DNA is TGTGCCAGCAGGGACGACTTGAACTACGAGCAGTACTTC. This sequence encodes CASRDDLNYEQYF.

J is TRBJ1-5 and V is TRBV30; D unclear. V lost 5 bases and J 0 bases, leaving 8 bases between the germline ends. This CDR3 spans 13 amino acids. CDR1 GTSNPN and CDR2 SVGIG come from the germline V gene (reference sequence). This CDR3 reads CAWGPNSNQPQHF. The CDR3 DNA follows: TGTGCCTGGGGACCTAATAGCAATCAGCCCCAGCATTTT.

The chain carries TRBV5-1 and TRBJ2-2; D is ambiguous. The CDR3 sequence is 14 residues long. V was trimmed by 0 bases and J by 1 base, leaving 4 bases between them. Germline CDR1 reads SGHRS; CDR2 reads YFSETQ. This chain's CDR3 is CASSLVWNTGELFF. In nucleotides, the CDR3 is TGCGCCAGCAGCTTGGTCTGGAACACCGGGGAGCTGTTTTTT.

The chain is built from TRBV2 and TRBJ1-1, with TRBD1 as a possible D gene (6 bases). Germline V gives CDR1 SNHLY, CDR2 FYNNEI. The CDR3 contains 15 residues. With 3 bases removed from V and 1 base from J, the gap between germline ends came to 12 bases. The CDR3 region has the DNA TGTGCCAGCAGTGATCGACAGGTACGGAACACTGAAGCTTTCTTT. Translating it yields CASSDRQVRNTEAFF.

This clone was counted only a few times. This sequence joins TRBV30 and TRBJ1-1; D ambiguous. This CDR3 is built from 11 residues. CDR1 and CDR2 (germline): GTSNPN, SVGIG (reference sequence). V lost 3 bases and J 4 bases, leaving 6 bases between the germline ends. The CDR3 bases are TGTGCCTGGAGGCGGGGCACTGAAGCTTTCTTT. Its translation is CAWRRGTEAFF.